Below, one TCR beta chain is given with its context. The antigen it recognizes is unknown. The sample holds no much larger clone one base away, and base qualities are not on file. Patient enrollment in ICON started in the first half of 2016, and the final patient was enrolled in the second half of 2018. Fresh tumor and matched uninvolved tissue for in-depth immune analyses, including TCR sequencing, were collected from a subcohort of around 76 patients. TCR sequencing was performed on DNA isolated from bulk tissue, without cell sorting. Measured from the cysteine to the phenylalanine, the CDR3 is 16 residues long. The sequence is cut down to CDR3 DNA, 48 bases in frame from base 1. V and J lose 0 bases and 3 bases, and a span of 12 bases separates them. According to the germline V gene (reference sequence), CDR1 reads SGHNT and CDR2 reads YYREEE. The data belong to a study of tumor-infiltrating lymphocytes in localized non-small cell lung cancer (dated by TCRdb to the early 2020s). Background for the entire study: The cohort included patients whose samples were collected after neoadjuvant chemotherapy, as well as both smokers and never-smokers and several histologies. Each patient provided resected tumor tissue plus uninvolved lung tissue from the same patient, with the uninvolved lung tissue described as non-adjacent to the tumor. Flow cytometry, multiplex immunofluorescence, RNA-seq, exome sequencing and proteomics were applied to the same patients as TCR sequencing, which was one of several integrated assays. In total, the ICON cohort was made up of 150 surgical patients who had localized non-small cell lung cancer and whose tumors were resected. For under 60 patients, immunoSEQ T-cell fraction was compared between paired tumor and uninvolved lung.

The T-cell fraction in tumor and uninvolved lung tissue was provided by TCR sequencing with the immunoSEQ assay. The study's own analysis went as follows. In the survival analysis, patients were divided into a high T-cell fraction group (upper tertile) and a low T-cell fraction group (lower two tertiles), and the two groups were compared using a log-rank test. A signed-rank test was used to check for differences in T-cell fraction between paired tumor and uninvolved lung. The table was pulled from immuneACCESS by TCRdb, which kept in-frame rearrangements only. Such tables lose some clones; where checked, under half of the loss comes from unresolved V genes, and the rest has no known cause. D and trimming were read from the DNA, whereas the V and J calls and clone size are those reported in that table. For this sample there are thousands of clones; around 69% appear just once. About 61% of the sample belongs to the ten largest clones.

What the authors observed across the whole study: The TCR-derived T-cell fraction showed no difference between the flow cytometry-defined immunotypes IM1 (good prognosis) and IM2 (poor prognosis). Different pieces of the same tissue were used for different assays, so technical variation could not be separated from intratumor heterogeneity. Since assay coverage differed from patient to patient depending on how much tissue was available, TCR sequencing was done for only a subset of the cohort. No association of tumor T-cell fraction from TCR sequencing with recurrence-free survival was found (p = 0.61). TCRbeta sequencing supported higher T cell infiltration in tumors than in uninvolved lung tissue, consistent with immunofluorescence CD3 counts.

The sequence came from a human donor with non-small cell lung cancer. The sequence joins TRBV5-4 to TRBJ2-2, with the D gene too uncertain to name. The sample was lung tumor tissue. The CDR3 corresponds to CASSLAPGWDTGELFF. The sequenced DNA is TGTGCCAGCAGCTTGGCACCGGGCTGGGACACCGGGGAGCTGTTTTTT.